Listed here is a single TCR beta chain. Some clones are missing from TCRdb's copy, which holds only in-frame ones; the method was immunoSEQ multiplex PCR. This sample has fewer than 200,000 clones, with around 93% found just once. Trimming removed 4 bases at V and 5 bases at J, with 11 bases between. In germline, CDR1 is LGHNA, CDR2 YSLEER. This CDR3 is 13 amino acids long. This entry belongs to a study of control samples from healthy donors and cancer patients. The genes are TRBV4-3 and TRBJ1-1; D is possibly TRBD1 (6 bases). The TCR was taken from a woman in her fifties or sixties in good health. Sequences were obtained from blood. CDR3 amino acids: CASSRGTLTEAFF. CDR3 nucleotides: TGCGCCAGCAGCCGAGGGACATTGACTGAAGCTTTCTTT.